The clone carrying this T cell receptor (beta chain) was recorded many times. Its specificity is not known. The sample comes from a study of CD8+CD57+ T cells in acquired aplastic anemia. Study at large: Mean yield of DNA from sorted CD4+ and CD8+ cells was roughly 3.1 ug. Study-wide findings and caveats: No significant difference in CD8+ Simpson's diversity was found between patients and controls.

Patients included in sequencing had previously demonstrated CD8+CD57+ cell expansion by flow cytometry. The diagnosis in all patients was severe acquired aplastic anemia. No patient had been given any therapy when blood was sampled. The template used for profiling TCR beta VDJ and CDR3 was genomic DNA. TCRdb re-called the reads through MiXCR, storing one row per CDR3 protein. Of roughly 150,000 distinct CDR3 sequences listed, around half are singletons. Sequenced material: sorted CD4+, CD8+, or CD8+CD57+ T cells (not recorded which) from PBMCs. The clonotype comes from a human donor with aplastic anemia.

DNA of the CDR3: TGCAGTGCTAGAGATCCTCTACGTCAAGAGACCCAGTACTTC. It yields the protein CSARDPLRQETQYF. This rearrangement joins TRBV20-1 to TRBJ2-5; D call uncertain. The CDR3 is made up of 14 amino acids. CDR1 is DFQATT, CDR2 SNEGSKA, per germline (reference sequence). V was pared by 0 bases and J by 2 bases, with 10 bases between.